This TCR beta chain was captured in a study of T cell responses to AZD1222 COVID-19 vaccine. Study-wide findings and caveats: CD4 TCRs associated with vaccination spanned spike, dominating at 160-218 and 743-854. Increased Spike-specific TCR breadth and depth were observed after two AZD1222 doses. Clonal diversity was possibly underestimated; the donors were predominantly white British and more often female. Seropositive AZD1222 recipients at baseline numbered only five or six.

Data came from immunoSEQ multiplex PCR; TCRdb stores just in-frame clones and leaves some out. The sample records some 120,000 clones, approximately 93% being singletons. This clone appeared a single time. Antigen unknown. The source is an adult in good health. The sequencing here drew on peripheral blood, taken on day 0 of AZD1222 vaccination.

The CDR3 here is CASSFLASFYGYTF. Here the CDR3 DNA reads TGTGCCAGCAGCTTCCTGGCCAGCTTCTATGGCTACACCTTC. The chain carries TRBV5-8 and TRBJ1-2; D is undetermined. The CDR3 loop spans 14 amino acids. Germline lookup yields CDR1 SGHTS and CDR2 YDEGEE. The V gene lost 2 bases and the J gene lost 4 bases, with 12 bases spanning the gap.